Below are 4 T cell receptor beta chains sequenced from a single sample in a study of vaccination effects on CD4 cells after COVID-19. Following culture for roughly 10 days, CD4+ T cells were isolated. Vaccination of participants consisted of two doses of either the BNT162b2 or mRNA-1273 vaccine. These TCRs are of unknown antigen specificity. Profiling relied on immunoSEQ multiplex PCR, and the TCRdb table lists in-frame clones only, not all of them. Of tens of thousands of clones in the sample, over 75% were seen once. Sequenced material: CD4+ T cells from PBMCs cultured without peptide, taken after COVID-19 vaccination. These receptors were obtained from a human donor who received a COVID-19 vaccine.

CDR3 region: CASSPRQETQYF. The DNA of the CDR3 is TGTGCCAGCAGTCCCCGCCAAGAGACCCAGTACTTC. The rearrangement joins TRBV12-3 or TRBV12-4 to TRBJ2-5; D not resolved. The CDR3 contains 12 residues. V lost 5 bases, J lost 1 base, and 5 bases lay in between.

With regard to this clone: This specimen includes other DNA sequences encoding the same CDR3. V usage is TRBV5-1 and J usage is TRBJ1-2; D gene unclear. CDR3 length equals 11 residues. Germline V gene lookup returns CDR1 SGHRS and CDR2 YFSETQ. V gave up 4 bases and J gave up 5 bases, with 6 bases separating them. CDR3 nucleotide sequence: TGCGCCAGCAGCAGCCGTTATGGCTACACCTTC. Protein: CASSSRYGYTF.

This chain uses TRBV6-1 with TRBJ1-2; D not certain. The CDR3 contains 12 residues. The V end lost 2 bases, the J end lost 8 bases, and 9 bases lay between the germline ends. Germline CDR1 reads MNHNS; CDR2 reads SASEGT. The CDR3 reads CASSEKTTGYTF. In nucleotides, the CDR3 is TGTGCCAGCAGTGAAAAGACGACAGGCTACACCTTC.

The genes are TRBV2 and TRBJ1-2; TRBD1 aligns across 12 bases. CDR3 length: 14 residues. Germline V gives CDR1 SNHLY, CDR2 FYNNEI. V was clipped by 7 bases and J by 7 bases; unmatched bases: 7. CDR3 sequence reads: CASNPGQGASGYTF. DNA for the CDR3: TGTGCCAGCAATCCGGGACAGGGGGCCTCTGGCTACACCTTC.